What follows are 13 T cell receptor beta chains derived from one specimen sequenced in a study of T cell repertoires in cytomegalovirus infection. TCRdb ran MiXCR on the reads and lists one entry per CDR3 protein. The table has 250,000 to 300,000 distinct CDR3 sequences, roughly 9% seen once; the top ten hold more than 13%. Sequencing was performed on PBMCs. The receptor set was obtained from a human donor in good health (CMV status not recorded). Some clones in this sample may be carry-over from other donors' samples.

The chain recombines TRBV12-3 or TRBV12-4 with TRBJ1-1; D is uncertain. The V and J ends lost 6 bases and 6 bases respectively, with 11 bases between them. This CDR3 is 12 amino acids long. CDR3 nucleotides: TGTGCCAGCAGGGGAGATTTACCTGAAGCTTTCTTT. Translating it yields CASRGDLPEAFF.

The rearrangement joins TRBV6-6 to TRBJ2-2; D ambiguous. The CDR3 extends over 12 amino acids. Germline-derived CDR1 and CDR2 are MNHNY and SVGAGI (reference sequence). V was shortened by 2 bases and J by 5 bases, with 3 bases between the two germline ends. CDR3 bases: TGTGCCAGCAGTTACGAAACCGGGGAGCTGTTTTTT. This translates into CASSYETGELFF.

This clonotype was found many times. This sequence joins TRBV7-2 and TRBJ2-7; D call uncertain. V dropped 5 bases and J dropped 7 bases, with 30 bases sitting between them. The CDR3 spans 18 residues. Germline V gene sequence: CDR1 SGHTA, CDR2 FQGNSA. This CDR3 reads CASSPDEVLGRALREQYF. DNA for the CDR3: TGTGCCAGCAGCCCTGACGAGGTTTTAGGAAGGGCCCTAAGAGAGCAGTACTTC.

Relative to its sample, this clonotype is medium-sized. The chain joins TRBV7-8 to TRBJ2-2; D is possibly TRBD1 (6 bases). The CDR3 sequence is 14 residues long. The germline V gene encodes CDR1 SGHVS and CDR2 FQNEAQ. Trimming took 3 bases from V and 1 from J, leaving 6 bases between them. CDR3 DNA: TGTGCCAGCAGCTTGACAGGGAACACCGGGGAGCTGTTTTTT. The encoded protein is CASSLTGNTGELFF.

This clonotype has at least ten counts. The CDR3 sequence: CASSPGQFEDTQYF. DNA of the CDR3: TGTGCCAGCAGCCCAGGACAGTTTGAGGATACGCAGTATTTT. The chain carries TRBV7-2 and TRBJ2-3; D may be TRBD1 (6 bases). Trimming left V 5 bases short and J 6 bases short, with 15 bases between. Germline V lookup: CDR1 SGHTA, CDR2 FQGNSA. The CDR3 length is 14 residues.

Many counts were recorded for this clonotype. The J gene is TRBJ2-2, the V gene TRBV5-1, with D perhaps TRBD1 (6 bases). The V gene's germline CDR1 is SGHRS and CDR2 YFSETQ. Trimming shortened V by 4 bases and J by 4 bases, and 14 bases separated the two germline ends. This CDR3 spans 15 amino acids. CDR3 DNA sequence: TGCGCCAGCAGCGCGGACCAGGGGTCCACCGGGGAGCTGTTTTTT. This encodes CASSADQGSTGELFF.

The table lists this clonotype with a few counts. The V and J genes are TRBV20-1 and TRBJ1-2, with D uncertain. V lost 0 bases, J lost 3 bases, and 5 bases lay in between. Germline V lookup: CDR1 DFQATT, CDR2 SNEGSKA (reference sequence). The CDR3 consists of 12 residues. CDR3: CSARDLDYGYTF. The DNA of the CDR3 is TGCAGTGCTAGAGATCTAGACTATGGCTACACCTTC.

V is TRBV20-1 and J is TRBJ2-7; D perhaps matches TRBD2 (8 bases). The CDR3 is 14 residues long. CDR1 and CDR2 (germline): DFQATT, SNEGSKA (reference sequence). Trimming shortened V by 5 bases and J by 5 bases, and 19 bases separated the two germline ends. CDR3 nucleotide sequence: TGCAGTGCTGGAGGGGGCGGGGGGCTCCACGAGCAGTACTTC. Its translation: CSAGGGGGLHEQYF.

In its sample, this clonotype was seen many times. J is TRBJ2-5 and V is TRBV7-2; a weak D match, TRBD2 (5 bases). The length of the CDR3 is 14 residues. V was pared by 5 bases and J by 2 bases, with 12 bases between. Per germline, CDR1 SGHTA and CDR2 FQGNSA. The CDR3: CASSNSALQETQYF. In nucleotides, the CDR3 is TGTGCCAGCAGCAATAGCGCGTTACAAGAGACCCAGTACTTC.

This clonotype has a count of ten or more. The rearrangement joins TRBV7-2 to TRBJ2-3; D might be TRBD1 or TRBD2, each matching 7 bases. V was pared by 2 bases and J by 4 bases, with 19 bases between. This CDR3 is built from 17 residues. Germline CDR1 SGHTA, CDR2 FQGNSA. CDR3 DNA: TGTGCCAGCAGCTTAATGGGGGGGTCGACAGGGCCAGATACGCAGTATTTT. Translated, it gives CASSLMGGSTGPDTQYF.

The table lists this clonotype with many counts. The V and J genes are TRBV19 and TRBJ2-1, with D possibly TRBD1 on 8 matching bases. The CDR3 contains 15 residues. The germline V gene has CDR1 LNHDA and CDR2 SQIVND (reference sequence). V lost 5 bases to trimming and J lost 5 bases, with 16 bases between them. CDR3 in amino acids: CASSVDRGGNNEQFF. CDR3 DNA: TGTGCCAGTAGTGTCGACAGGGGAGGGAACAATGAGCAGTTCTTC.

This clonotype was seen many times. The V and J genes are TRBV9 and TRBJ1-2, with D possibly TRBD1 on 5 matching bases. The germline V and J ends were trimmed by 4 bases and 8 bases, with 12 bases remaining between them. There are 12 residues in the CDR3. Per germline, CDR1 SGDLS and CDR2 YYNGEE. CDR3 in amino acids: CASSTGDVGYTF. CDR3 nucleotide sequence: TGTGCCAGCAGCACGGGGGATGTCGGCTACACCTTC.

This clonotype was observed at least ten times. The chain uses TRBV12-3 or TRBV12-4 and TRBJ1-2; the D gene is possibly TRBD1 (5 bases). The CDR3 extends over 13 amino acids. Trimming took off 5 bases at V and 8 bases at J, with 15 bases between the two ends. CDR3 sequence: CASSRSREGGYTF. The CDR3 coding sequence is TGTGCCAGCAGTCGTTCCAGGGAAGGCGGCTACACCTTC.